This record looks at one T cell receptor (beta chain) sequence and its context. Its specificity is not known. This sample stems from a study of T-cell reconstitution after alpha-beta-depleted transplantation in children. Overall study results and limits: The study traced high day-60 TCRbeta diversity in some patients to surviving recipient T cells and thymic progenitors. Where alpha-beta T cells came from about two months after transplant was reportedly several hundred expanded graft clones.

The length of the CDR3 is 13 residues. The V and J ends lost 4 bases and 4 bases respectively, with 10 bases between them. CDR1 KGHDR and CDR2 SFDVKD come from the germline V gene. A library of TCRbeta sequences, prepared with unique molecular identifiers, was generated. In TCRdb, the PCR reads were re-called with MiXCR into one record per CDR3 protein. This sample has a few hundred thousand distinct CDR3 sequences, with around 15% found just once. The source is a boy younger than two who had a stem cell transplant for Wiskott-Aldrich syndrome, so the T cells may come from the graft donor. The chain carries TRBV24-1 and TRBJ2-7, with a possible D match to TRBD1 (6 bases). The sequencing here drew on PBMCs, mostly from graft donor cells, taken 360 days after TCRalphabeta/CD19-depleted stem cell transplant. CDR3 in amino acids: CATSEPRGYEQYF. CDR3 DNA sequence: TGTGCCACCAGTGAACCAAGGGGGTACGAGCAGTACTTC.